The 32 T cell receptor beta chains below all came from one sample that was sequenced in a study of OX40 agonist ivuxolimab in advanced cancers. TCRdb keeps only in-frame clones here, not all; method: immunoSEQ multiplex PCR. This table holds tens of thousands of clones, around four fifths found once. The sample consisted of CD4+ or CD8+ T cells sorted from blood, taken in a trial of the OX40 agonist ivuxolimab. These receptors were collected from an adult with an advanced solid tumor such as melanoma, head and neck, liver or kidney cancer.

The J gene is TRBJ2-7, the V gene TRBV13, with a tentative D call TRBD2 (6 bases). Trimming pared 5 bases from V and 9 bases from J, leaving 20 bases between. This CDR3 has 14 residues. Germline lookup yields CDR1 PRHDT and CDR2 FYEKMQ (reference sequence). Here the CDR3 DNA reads TGTGCCAGCAGCGGGGACTCACACCTACGAGGGCAGTACTTC. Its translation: CASSGDSHLRGQYF.

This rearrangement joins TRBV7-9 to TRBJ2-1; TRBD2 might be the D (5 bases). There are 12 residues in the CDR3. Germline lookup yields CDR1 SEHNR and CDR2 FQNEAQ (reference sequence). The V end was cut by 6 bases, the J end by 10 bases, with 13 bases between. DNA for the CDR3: TGTGCCAGCAGGTGGACGGGCGGGGAGCAGTTCTTC. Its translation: CASRWTGGEQFF.

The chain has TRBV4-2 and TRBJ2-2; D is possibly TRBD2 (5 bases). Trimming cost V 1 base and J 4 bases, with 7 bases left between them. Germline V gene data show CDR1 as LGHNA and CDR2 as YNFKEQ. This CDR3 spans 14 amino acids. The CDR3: CASSQVGVTGELFF. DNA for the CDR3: TGTGCCAGCAGCCAAGTCGGGGTCACCGGGGAGCTGTTTTTT.

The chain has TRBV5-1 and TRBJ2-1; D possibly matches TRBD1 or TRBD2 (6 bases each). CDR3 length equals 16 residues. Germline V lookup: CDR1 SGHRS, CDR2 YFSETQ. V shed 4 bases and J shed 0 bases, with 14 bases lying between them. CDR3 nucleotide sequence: TGCGCCAGCAGCGGGGGGACAACCCCCTCCTACAATGAGCAGTTCTTC. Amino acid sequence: CASSGGTTPSYNEQFF.

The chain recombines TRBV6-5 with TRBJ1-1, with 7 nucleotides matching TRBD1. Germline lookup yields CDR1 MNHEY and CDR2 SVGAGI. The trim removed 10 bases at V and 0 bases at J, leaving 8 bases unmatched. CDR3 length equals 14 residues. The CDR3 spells CATWTTGLNTEAFF. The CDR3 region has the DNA TGTGCCACCTGGACGACAGGGCTGAACACTGAAGCTTTCTTT.

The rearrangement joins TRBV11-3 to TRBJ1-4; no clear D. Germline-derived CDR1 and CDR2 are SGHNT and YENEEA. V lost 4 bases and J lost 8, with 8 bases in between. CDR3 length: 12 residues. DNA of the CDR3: TGTGCCAGCAGCTCCCCTGAGGAAAAACTGTTTTTT. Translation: CASSSPEEKLFF.

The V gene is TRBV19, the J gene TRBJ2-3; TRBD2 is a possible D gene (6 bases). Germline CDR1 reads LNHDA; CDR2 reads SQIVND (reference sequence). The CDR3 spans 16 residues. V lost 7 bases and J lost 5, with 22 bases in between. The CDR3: CASTPGWARAGDTQYF. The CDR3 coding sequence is TGTGCCAGTACCCCGGGGTGGGCAAGAGCGGGAGATACGCAGTATTTT.

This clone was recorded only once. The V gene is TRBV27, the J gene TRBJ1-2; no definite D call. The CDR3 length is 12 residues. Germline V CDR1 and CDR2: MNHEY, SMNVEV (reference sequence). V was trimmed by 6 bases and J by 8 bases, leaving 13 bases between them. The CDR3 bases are TGTGCCAGCAGGTCGCGGGGTTACGGCTACACCTTC. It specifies CASRSRGYGYTF.

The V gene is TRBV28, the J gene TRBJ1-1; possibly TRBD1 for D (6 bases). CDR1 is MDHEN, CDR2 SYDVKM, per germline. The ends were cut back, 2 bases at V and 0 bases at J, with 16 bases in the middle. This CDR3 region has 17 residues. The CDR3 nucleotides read TGTGCCAGCAGTTTACTATCGGGACATCCTTTGAACACTGAAGCTTTCTTT. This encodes CASSLLSGHPLNTEAFF.

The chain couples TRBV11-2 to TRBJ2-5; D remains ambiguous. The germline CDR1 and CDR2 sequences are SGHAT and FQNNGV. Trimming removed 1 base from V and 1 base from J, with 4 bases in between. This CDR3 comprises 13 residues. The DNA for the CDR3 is TGTGCCAGCAGCTTAGTCAGCCAAGAGACCCAGTACTTC. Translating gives CASSLVSQETQYF.

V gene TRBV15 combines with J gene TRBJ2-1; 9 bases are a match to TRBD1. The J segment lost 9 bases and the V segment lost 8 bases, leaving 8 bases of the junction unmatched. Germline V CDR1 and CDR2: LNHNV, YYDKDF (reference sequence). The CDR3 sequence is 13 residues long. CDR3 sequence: CATRDRDESEQFF. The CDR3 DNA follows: TGTGCCACCCGGGACAGGGATGAAAGTGAGCAGTTCTTC.

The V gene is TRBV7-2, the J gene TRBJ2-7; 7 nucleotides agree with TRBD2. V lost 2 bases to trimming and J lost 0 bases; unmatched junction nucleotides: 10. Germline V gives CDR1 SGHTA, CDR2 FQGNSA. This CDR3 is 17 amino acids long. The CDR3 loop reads CASSLNGASGFSYEQYF. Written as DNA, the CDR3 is TGTGCCAGCAGCTTAAACGGGGCTAGCGGATTCTCCTACGAGCAGTACTTC.

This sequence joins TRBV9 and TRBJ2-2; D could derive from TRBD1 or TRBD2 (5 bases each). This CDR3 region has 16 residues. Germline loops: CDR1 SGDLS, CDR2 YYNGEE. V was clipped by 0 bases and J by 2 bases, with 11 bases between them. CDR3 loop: CASSVVRGANTGELFF. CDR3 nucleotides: TGTGCCAGCAGCGTAGTGAGGGGCGCCAACACCGGGGAGCTGTTTTTT.

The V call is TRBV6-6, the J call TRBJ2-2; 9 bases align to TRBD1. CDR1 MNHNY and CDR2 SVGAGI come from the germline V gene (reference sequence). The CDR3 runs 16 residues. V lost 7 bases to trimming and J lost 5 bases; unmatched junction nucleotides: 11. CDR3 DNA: TGTGCCAGCACCTCTCCCTTACAGGGGGCGACCGGGGAGCTGTTTTTT. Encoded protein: CASTSPLQGATGELFF.

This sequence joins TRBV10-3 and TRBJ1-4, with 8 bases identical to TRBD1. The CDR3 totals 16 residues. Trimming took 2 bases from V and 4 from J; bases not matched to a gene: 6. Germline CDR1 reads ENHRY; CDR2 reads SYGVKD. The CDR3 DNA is TGTGCCATCAGTGAGGGCAGGGGGCTTGATAATGAAAAACTGTTTTTT. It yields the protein CAISEGRGLDNEKLFF.

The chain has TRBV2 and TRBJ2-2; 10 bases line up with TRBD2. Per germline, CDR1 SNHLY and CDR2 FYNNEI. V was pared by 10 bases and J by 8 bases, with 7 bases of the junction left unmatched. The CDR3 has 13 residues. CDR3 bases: TGTGCCACGAGCGGGAGGGCCGATGGGGAGCTGTTTTTT. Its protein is CATSGRADGELFF.

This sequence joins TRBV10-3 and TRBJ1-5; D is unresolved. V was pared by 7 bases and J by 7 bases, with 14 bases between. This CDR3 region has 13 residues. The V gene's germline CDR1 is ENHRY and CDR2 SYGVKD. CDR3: CAITGDGGQPQHF. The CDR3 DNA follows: TGTGCCATCACCGGAGACGGCGGACAGCCCCAGCATTTT.

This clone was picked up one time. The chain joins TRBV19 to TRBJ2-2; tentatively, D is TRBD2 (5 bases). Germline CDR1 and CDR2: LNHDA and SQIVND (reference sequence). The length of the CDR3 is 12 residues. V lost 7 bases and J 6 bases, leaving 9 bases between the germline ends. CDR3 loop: CASTRGPGELFF. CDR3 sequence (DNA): TGTGCCAGTACCCGGGGTCCCGGGGAGCTGTTTTTT.

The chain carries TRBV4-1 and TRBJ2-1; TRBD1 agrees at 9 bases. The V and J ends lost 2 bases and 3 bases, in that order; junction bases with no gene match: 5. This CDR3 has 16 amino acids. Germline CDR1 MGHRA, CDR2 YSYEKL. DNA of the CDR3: TGCGCCAGCAGCCAATATGACAGGGGGATCTACAATGAGCAGTTCTTC. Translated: CASSQYDRGIYNEQFF.

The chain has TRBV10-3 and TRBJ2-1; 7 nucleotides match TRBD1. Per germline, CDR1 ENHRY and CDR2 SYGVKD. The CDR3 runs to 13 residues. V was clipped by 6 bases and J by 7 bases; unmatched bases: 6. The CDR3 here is CAISGTALNEQFF. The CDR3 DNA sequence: TGTGCCATCAGCGGGACAGCTCTGAATGAGCAGTTCTTC.

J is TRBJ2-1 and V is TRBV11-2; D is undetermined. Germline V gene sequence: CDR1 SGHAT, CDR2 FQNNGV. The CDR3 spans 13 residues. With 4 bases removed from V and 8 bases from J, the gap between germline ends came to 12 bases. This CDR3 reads CASSSARIHEQFF. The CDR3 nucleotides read TGTGCCAGCAGCTCGGCTAGAATCCATGAGCAGTTCTTC.

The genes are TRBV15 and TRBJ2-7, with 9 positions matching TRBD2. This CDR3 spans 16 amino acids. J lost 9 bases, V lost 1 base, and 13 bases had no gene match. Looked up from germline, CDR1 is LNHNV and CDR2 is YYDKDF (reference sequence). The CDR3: CATSRAATSGPFGQYF. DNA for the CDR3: TGTGCCACCAGCAGAGCCGCCACTAGCGGGCCCTTCGGGCAGTACTTC.

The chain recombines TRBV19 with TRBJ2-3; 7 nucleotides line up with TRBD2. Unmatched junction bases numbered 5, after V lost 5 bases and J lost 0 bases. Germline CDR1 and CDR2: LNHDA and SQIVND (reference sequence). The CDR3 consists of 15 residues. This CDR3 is CASSSQRESTDTQYF. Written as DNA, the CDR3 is TGTGCCAGTAGTTCCCAGCGGGAAAGCACAGATACGCAGTATTTT.

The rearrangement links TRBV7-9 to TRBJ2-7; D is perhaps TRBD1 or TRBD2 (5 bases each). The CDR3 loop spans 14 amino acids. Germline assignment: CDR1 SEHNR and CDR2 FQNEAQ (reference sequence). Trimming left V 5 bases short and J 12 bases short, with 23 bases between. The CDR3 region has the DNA TGTGCCAGCAGCCGCCTCCCGGGACGGACCGGGCCGTACTTC. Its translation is CASSRLPGRTGPYF.

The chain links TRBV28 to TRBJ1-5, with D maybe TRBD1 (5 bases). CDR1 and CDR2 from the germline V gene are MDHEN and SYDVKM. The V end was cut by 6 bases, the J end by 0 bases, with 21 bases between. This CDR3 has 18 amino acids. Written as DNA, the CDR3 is TGTGCCAGCAGGTCCCCTTGGGGCGGAATAAATAGCAATCAGCCCCAGCATTTT. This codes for CASRSPWGGINSNQPQHF.

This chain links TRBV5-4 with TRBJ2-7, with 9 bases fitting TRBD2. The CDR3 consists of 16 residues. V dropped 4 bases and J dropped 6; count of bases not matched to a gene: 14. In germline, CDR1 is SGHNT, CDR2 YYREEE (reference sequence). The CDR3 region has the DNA TGTGCCAGCAGCCGGGGAGGGGCTAGCGGGAACGGCGAGCAGTACTTC. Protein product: CASSRGGASGNGEQYF.

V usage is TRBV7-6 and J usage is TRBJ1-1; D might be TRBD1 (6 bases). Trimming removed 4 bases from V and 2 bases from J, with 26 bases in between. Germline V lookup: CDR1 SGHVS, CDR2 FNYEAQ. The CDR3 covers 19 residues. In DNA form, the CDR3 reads TGTGCCAGCAGCTCTTCCGGGTGGGACACGACGCCCCAAAACACTGAAGCTTTCTTT. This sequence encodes CASSSSGWDTTPQNTEAFF. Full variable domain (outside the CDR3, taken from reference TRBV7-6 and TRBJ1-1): GAGVSQSPRYKVTKRGQDVALRCDPISGHVSLYWYRQALGQGPEFLTYFNYEAQQDKSGLPNDRFSAERPEGSISTLTIQRTEQRDSAMYRCASSSSGWDTTPQNTEAFFGQGTRLTVV.

The CDR3 reads CASSQGDGTSGRKKSYNEQFF. The DNA of the CDR3 is TGCGCCAGCAGCCAAGGGGACGGGACTAGCGGGAGGAAAAAGTCCTACAATGAGCAGTTCTTC. The chain carries TRBV4-1 and TRBJ2-1; 15 bases are a match to TRBD2. The V and J ends lost 1 base and 1 base, in that order; junction bases with no gene match: 11. The CDR3 runs 21 residues. CDR1 and CDR2 (germline): MGHRA, YSYEKL.

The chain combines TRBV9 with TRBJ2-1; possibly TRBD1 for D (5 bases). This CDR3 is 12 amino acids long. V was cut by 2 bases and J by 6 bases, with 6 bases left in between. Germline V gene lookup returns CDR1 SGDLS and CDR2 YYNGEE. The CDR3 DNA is TGTGCCAGCAGCGTCAGGGTCAATGAGCAGTTCTTC. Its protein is CASSVRVNEQFF.

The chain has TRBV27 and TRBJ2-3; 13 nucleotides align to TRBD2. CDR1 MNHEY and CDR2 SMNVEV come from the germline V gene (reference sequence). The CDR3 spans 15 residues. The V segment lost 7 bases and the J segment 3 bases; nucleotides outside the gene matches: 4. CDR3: CASTLTSGRTDTQYF. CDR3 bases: TGTGCCAGCACCCTGACTAGCGGGAGGACAGATACGCAGTATTTT.

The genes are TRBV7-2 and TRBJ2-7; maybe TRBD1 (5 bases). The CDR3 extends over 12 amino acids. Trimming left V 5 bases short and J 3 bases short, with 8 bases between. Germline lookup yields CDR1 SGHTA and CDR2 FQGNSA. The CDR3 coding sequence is TGTGCCAGCAGCGCCACAGGCTACGAGCAGTACTTC. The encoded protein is CASSATGYEQYF.

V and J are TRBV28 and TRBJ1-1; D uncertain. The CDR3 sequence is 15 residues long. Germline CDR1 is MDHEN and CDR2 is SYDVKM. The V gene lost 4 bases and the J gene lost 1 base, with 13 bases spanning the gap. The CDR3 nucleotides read TGTGCCAGCAGTTATGAATACGGAGGGAACACTGAAGCTTTCTTT. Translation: CASSYEYGGNTEAFF. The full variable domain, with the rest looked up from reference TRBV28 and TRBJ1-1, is DVKVTQSSRYLVKRTGEKVFLECVQDMDHENMFWYRQDPGLGLRLIYFSYDVKMKEKGDIPEGYSVSREKKERFSLILESASTNQTSMYLCASSYEYGGNTEAFFGQGTRLTVV.